The 30 T cell receptor beta chains in this list originate from one sample, sequenced in a study of cytomegalovirus exposure and HLA in healthy donors. The primer mix had 60 Vbeta and 13 Jbeta primers. This table comes from immunoSEQ multiplex PCR, and its TCRdb copy is limited to in-frame clones, with some not included. This sample has 200,000 or so clones, with over 60% found just once. The sample was PBMCs. The receptors were sampled from a woman between 25 and 40 years old in good health and CMV-seropositive.

This clone came up once. The junction departs from germline at one end; a sequencing error may be responsible. The rearrangement uses TRBV7-3 and TRBJ2-3; no clear D. Germline V CDR1 and CDR2: SGHTA, FQGTGA. The length of the CDR3 is 13 residues. In DNA form, the CDR3 reads TGTGCCAGCAGCGTAACCCTCACAGATACGCAGTATTTT. The encoded protein is CASSVTLTDTQYF.

CDR3 DNA: TGTGCCAGCAGCTTAAGAGGGTTAGACTATGGCTACACCTTC. It is translated as CASSLRGLDYGYTF. This chain uses TRBV7-4 with TRBJ1-2; D remains ambiguous. Trimming took off 2 bases at V and 3 bases at J, with 10 bases between the two ends. The CDR3 totals 14 residues. Germline CDR1 SGHVT, CDR2 SQSDAQ.

The chain links TRBV28 to TRBJ2-7; 8 bases agree with TRBD1. CDR1 is MDHEN, CDR2 SYDVKM, per germline. V was clipped by 7 bases and J by 2 bases; unmatched bases: 4. CDR3 length: 13 amino acids. The CDR3 DNA reads as TGTGCCAGCACTGGGACAGGACCCTACGAGCAGTACTTC. This translates into CASTGTGPYEQYF.

The chain uses TRBV2 and TRBJ1-2; TRBD1 matches 9 bases. This CDR3 is 13 amino acids long. The trim removed 6 bases at V and 4 bases at J, leaving 3 bases unmatched. Germline V gene lookup returns CDR1 SNHLY and CDR2 FYNNEI. The CDR3 bases are TGTGCCAGCAGGGGGACAGGGCGCTATGGCTACACCTTC. Protein product: CASRGTGRYGYTF.

This chain connects TRBV6-5 to TRBJ2-7; 9 bases are shared with TRBD1. The CDR3 totals 16 residues. Germline trimming cut 1 base from V and 3 bases from J; bases unmatched to any gene: 7. Germline V lookup: CDR1 MNHEY, CDR2 SVGAGI. The CDR3 bases are TGTGCCAGCAGTTACTACTCCGGGACAGGGTTCTACGAGCAGTACTTC. Its protein product is CASSYYSGTGFYEQYF.

CDR3 region: CASSPSARELYEQYF. In DNA form, the CDR3 reads TGTGCCAGCAGCCCCTCCGCGCGGGAGCTCTACGAGCAGTACTTC. This chain connects TRBV4-2 to TRBJ2-7, with TRBD2 identical over 7 bases. CDR1 and CDR2 (germline): LGHNA, YNFKEQ. This CDR3 region has 15 residues. Trimming removed 4 bases from V and 3 bases from J; junction bases left unmatched: 9.

The V gene is TRBV29-1, the J gene TRBJ2-5; 8 bases map to TRBD1. The J call is doubtful: the DNA matches TRBJ2-7 better. Germline assignment: CDR1 SQVTM and CDR2 ANQGSEA. The length of the CDR3 is 14 residues. This CDR3 is CSVETGTGGYEQYF. As DNA, the CDR3 is TGCAGCGTTGAAACCGGGACAGGAGGCTACGAGCAGTACTTC.

There are a few counts of this clone. The V and J genes are TRBV10-3 and TRBJ2-7; D remains ambiguous. Germline values: CDR1 ENHRY, CDR2 SYGVKD. The CDR3 has 15 residues. V lost 5 bases and J lost 0, with 14 bases in between. The CDR3 region is CAISSDLSGSYEQYF. In nucleotides, the CDR3 is TGTGCCATCAGTTCCGACTTATCGGGCTCCTACGAGCAGTACTTC.

The J gene is TRBJ1-2, the V gene TRBV7-2; tentatively, D is TRBD1 (5 bases). The CDR3 covers 12 residues. The V end was cut by 7 bases, the J end by 3 bases, with 9 bases between. Per the germline V gene, CDR1 is SGHTA and CDR2 is FQGNSA. The CDR3 bases are TGTGCCAGCATACAGGCTCACTATGGCTACACCTTC. Translation gives CASIQAHYGYTF.

V gene TRBV5-1 combines with J gene TRBJ2-7; TRBD2 agrees at 11 bases. Germline V gives CDR1 SGHRS, CDR2 YFSETQ. Trimming removed 3 bases from V and 2 bases from J; junction bases left unmatched: 13. CDR3 size: 18 residues. CDR3 DNA: TGCGCCAGCAGCTCACCTAGTTCGGGACTAGCGGTGGCCTACGAGCAGTACTTC. Its protein product is CASSSPSSGLAVAYEQYF.

V gene TRBV6-5 combines with J gene TRBJ2-7, with 7 bases matching TRBD1. The CDR3 totals 14 residues. Germline V lookup: CDR1 MNHEY, CDR2 SVGAGI. With V trimmed by 5 bases and J by 5 bases, 9 bases remained unmatched. CDR3 in amino acids: CASSRTRGPNEQYF. In nucleotides, the CDR3 is TGTGCCAGCAGTCGGACAAGGGGGCCAAACGAGCAGTACTTC.

This clone was seen once. The gene calls are TRBV5-4 and TRBJ2-7; 7 nucleotides match TRBD1. CDR1 is SGHNT, CDR2 YYREEE, per germline (reference sequence). The CDR3 is 14 residues long. The J segment lost 6 bases and the V segment lost 4 bases, leaving 10 bases of the junction unmatched. The CDR3 nucleotides read TGTGCCAGCAGCCTCAAAACAGGGGCGGGCGAGCAGTACTTC. Amino acids: CASSLKTGAGEQYF.

The rearrangement joins TRBV7-9 to TRBJ1-6; possibly TRBD1 for D (6 bases). The germline CDR1 and CDR2 sequences are SEHNR and FQNEAQ (reference sequence). The CDR3 contains 17 residues. Trimming took off 1 base at V and 10 bases at J, with 20 bases between the two ends. In DNA form, the CDR3 reads TGTGCCAGCAGCTTAGGATCGATGGGGGGGCGCGGCTCACCCCTCCACTTT. Translated, it gives CASSLGSMGGRGSPLHF.

This clone has more than one count but fewer than ten. V is TRBV19 and J is TRBJ2-7; 8 nucleotides match TRBD2. V lost 4 bases, J lost 3 bases, and 8 bases stayed unmatched. From germline, CDR1 is LNHDA and CDR2 SQIVND (reference sequence). The CDR3 sequence is 15 residues long. CDR3 DNA sequence: TGTGCCAGTAGTACCAGCGGGGGATCGGACTACGAGCAGTACTTC. It encodes CASSTSGGSDYEQYF.

CDR3 nucleotides: TGTGCCTGGAGTGAGCTTCGGGAGCAGTACTTC. Residues: CAWSELREQYF. The rearrangement joins TRBV30 to TRBJ2-7; D remains unclear. With 1 base removed from V and 7 bases from J, the gap between germline ends came to 8 bases. The CDR3 runs 11 residues. Germline V lookup: CDR1 GTSNPN, CDR2 SVGIG (reference sequence).

The chain carries TRBV5-1 and TRBJ2-1; perhaps TRBD2 as D (6 bases). V lost 3 bases to trimming and J lost 4 bases, with 8 bases between them. Germline CDR1 SGHRS, CDR2 YFSETQ. This CDR3 is built from 13 residues. The CDR3 nucleotides read TGCGCCAGCAGCTCTGGGACTTACAATGAGCAGTTCTTC. Translation: CASSSGTYNEQFF.

The chain is built from TRBV7-2 and TRBJ2-5, with 12 bases fitting TRBD2. The tail of the sequence fits TRBJ2-7 better, so the J call may be wrong. This CDR3 is 15 amino acids long. Germline V CDR1 and CDR2: SGHTA, FQGNSA. CDR3 DNA: TGTGCCAGCAGCTTACGGACTAGCGGGGCCTACGAGCAGTACTTC. It specifies CASSLRTSGAYEQYF.

V gene TRBV6-5 combines with J gene TRBJ1-2, with TRBD1 matching 7 bases. The CDR3 runs 14 residues. Trimming at V came to 8 bases and at J to 2 bases, leaving 8 bases not matched to a gene. Germline CDR1 is MNHEY and CDR2 is SVGAGI. The CDR3 here is CASARLTGNYGYTF. CDR3 in DNA: TGTGCCAGCGCCCGATTGACAGGGAACTATGGCTACACCTTC.

V and J are TRBV28 and TRBJ1-3; D is possibly TRBD1 (6 bases). The length of the CDR3 is 15 residues. The V end lost 4 bases, the J end lost 7 bases, and 17 bases lay between the germline ends. Germline loops: CDR1 MDHEN, CDR2 SYDVKM. The DNA of the CDR3 is TGTGCCAGCAGTTCCCCCGGGACAAAGGGGAACACCATATATTTT. It yields the protein CASSSPGTKGNTIYF.

The chain couples TRBV28 to TRBJ2-7, with D unresolved. Germline V CDR1 and CDR2: MDHEN, SYDVKM. This CDR3 contains 14 residues. Trimming removed 2 bases from V and 8 bases from J, with 16 bases in between. In nucleotides, the CDR3 is TGTGCCAGCAGTTTAAACACCCCACCTGGCCAGCAGTACTTC. Its protein is CASSLNTPPGQQYF.

The chain uses TRBV19 and TRBJ2-5; D is perhaps TRBD1 (6 bases). V lost 7 bases, J lost 2 bases, and 17 bases lay in between. This CDR3 has 15 residues. The V gene's germline CDR1 is LNHDA and CDR2 SQIVND (reference sequence). The CDR3 spells CASKEGGDKQETQYF. For the CDR3, the DNA is TGTGCCAGTAAGGAAGGTGGGGACAAGCAAGAGACCCAGTACTTC.

The V gene is TRBV18, the J gene TRBJ1-1, with D unclear. The CDR3 totals 13 residues. V gave up 1 base and J gave up 4 bases, with 7 bases separating them. Germline V CDR1 and CDR2: KGHSH, LQKENI. CDR3 DNA sequence: TGTGCCAGCTCACCACACATCCTCACTGAAGCTTTCTTT. Translated, it gives CASSPHILTEAFF.

DNA for the CDR3: TGTGCCAGTAGTATAGATCGAGGGACTAGGGGAGACAATGAGCAGTTCTTC. This gives the protein CASSIDRGTRGDNEQFF. The rearrangement joins TRBV19 to TRBJ2-1, with 8 bases identical to TRBD2. The CDR3 length is 17 residues. Germline V gene lookup returns CDR1 LNHDA and CDR2 SQIVND (reference sequence). V lost 0 bases and J lost 5; bases outside the gene matches: 9.

This chain joins TRBV19 and TRBJ1-2, with 7 nucleotides matching TRBD1. The CDR3 spans 11 residues. After removal of 7 bases from V and 5 bases from J, the junction contained 1 base not matched to a gene. The germline CDR1 and CDR2 sequences are LNHDA and SQIVND (reference sequence). CDR3 DNA sequence: TGTGCCAGTACACAGGGGTATGGCTACACCTTC. Its protein is CASTQGYGYTF.

The gene calls are TRBV10-2 and TRBJ2-7, with D maybe TRBD1 (6 bases). The germline V gene encodes CDR1 WSHSY and CDR2 SAAADI. This CDR3 has 12 amino acids. V was cut by 7 bases and J by 4 bases, with 11 bases left in between. CDR3 protein: CASTGQRYEQYF. Written as DNA, the CDR3 is TGCGCCAGCACCGGACAGCGGTACGAGCAGTACTTC.

This rearrangement joins TRBV6-1 to TRBJ2-3, with TRBD1 identical over 8 bases. This CDR3 contains 15 residues. V was clipped by 2 bases and J by 5 bases; unmatched bases: 6. Germline V gene sequence: CDR1 MNHNS, CDR2 SASEGT. CDR3 DNA: TGTGCCAGCAGTGAAATGAGGACAGGGCTAGATACGCAGTATTTT. Translating gives CASSEMRTGLDTQYF.

The chain carries TRBV5-1 and TRBJ2-3; 9 bases are a match to TRBD2. CDR3 length: 15 amino acids. The germline V gene encodes CDR1 SGHRS and CDR2 YFSETQ. J was trimmed by 0 bases and V by 6 bases; bases with no gene match: 5. The CDR3 loop is CASKETSGSTDTQYF. The CDR3 DNA sequence: TGCGCCAGCAAGGAGACTAGCGGAAGCACAGATACGCAGTATTTT.

The chain recombines TRBV6-5 with TRBJ2-2; D remains unclear. V was cut by 7 bases and J by 1 base, with 7 bases left in between. Germline lookup yields CDR1 MNHEY and CDR2 SVGAGI. The CDR3 runs to 13 residues. The CDR3 is CASTTVNTGELFF. The CDR3 DNA is TGTGCCAGCACAACGGTGAACACCGGGGAGCTGTTTTTT.

Remarks on this clone: The same CDR3 also results from other DNA sequences found in this sample. This chain uses TRBV20-1 with TRBJ1-5; no firm D call. This CDR3 comprises 11 residues. CDR1 and CDR2 (germline): DFQATT, SNEGSKA (reference sequence). V gave up 3 bases and J gave up 3 bases, with 3 bases separating them. The CDR3 DNA follows: TGCAGTGCTAGCTCCAATCAGCCCCAGCATTTT. It encodes CSASSNQPQHF.

The CDR3 protein is CASSLRQGWGSGGYTF. The CDR3 DNA sequence: TGTGCCAGCAGCTTAAGACAGGGGTGGGGATCAGGGGGCTACACCTTC. The chain combines TRBV7-2 with TRBJ1-2; 8 nucleotides line up with TRBD1. Germline loops: CDR1 SGHTA, CDR2 FQGNSA. CDR3 length equals 16 residues. The junction had 13 bases not matched to a gene; V was cut back by 2 bases and J by 8 bases.